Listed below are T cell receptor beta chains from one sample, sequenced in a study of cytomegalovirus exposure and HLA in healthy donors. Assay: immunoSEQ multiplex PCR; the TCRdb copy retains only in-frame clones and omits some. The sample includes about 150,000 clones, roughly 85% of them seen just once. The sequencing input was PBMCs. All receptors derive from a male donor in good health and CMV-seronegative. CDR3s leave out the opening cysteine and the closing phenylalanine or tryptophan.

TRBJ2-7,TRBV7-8,ASSSVYEQY
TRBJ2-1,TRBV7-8,ASSFLLRNEQF
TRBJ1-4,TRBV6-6,ASSNWGAREKLF
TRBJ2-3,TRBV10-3,AISSGTSITDTQY
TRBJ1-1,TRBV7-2,ASSSTGRFTEAF
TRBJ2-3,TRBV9,ASSGNNMGTVTDTQY
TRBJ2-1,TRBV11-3,ASSQRLAGDYNEQF
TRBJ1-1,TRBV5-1,ASSLAPDTEAF
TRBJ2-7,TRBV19,ASSKGTGGRTDEQY
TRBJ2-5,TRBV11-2,ASSPQGLAGTETQY